The source of this T cell receptor (beta chain) is a study of cytomegalovirus exposure and HLA in healthy donors. Study observations and caveats: Exclusion as indistinguishable affected some V segments, including TRBV6-2 and TRBV6-3.

Germline trimming cut 5 bases from V and 4 bases from J; bases unmatched to any gene: 13. Per germline, CDR1 SGHTA and CDR2 FQGNSA. There are 17 residues in the CDR3. Remarks on this clone: The antigen is not known.

PCR used 60 Vbeta primers and 13 Jbeta primers. Clones were read by immunoSEQ multiplex PCR, and TCRdb kept only the in-frame ones, dropping some. The table records over 70,000 clones, about 70% of them present only once. This sequence was found in a man aged 35 to 55 in good health and CMV-seropositive. J is TRBJ2-5 and V is TRBV7-2; 10 positions match TRBD2. Sequenced material: PBMCs. The CDR3 nucleotides read TGTGCCAGCAGCCCACCCCCCTCTAGCGGGAGAGGAGAGACCCAGTACTTC. It yields the protein CASSPPPSSGRGETQYF.